The source of this T cell receptor beta chain is a study of T cell clonality in common variable immunodeficiency. Overall study results and limits: Reportedly, TCR beta sequences from common variable immunodeficiency showed fewer deletions and N-nucleotide insertions.

Here immunoSEQ multiplex PCR was the method, and the copy in TCRdb shows in-frame clones only, minus some. This sample carries approximately 38,000 clones, none of them present only once. This clone was counted at least ten times. Its matching antigen is unknown. Read data end 3 residues before the CDR3 end; the end is taken from the germline J gene. V lost 5 bases to trimming and J lost 2 bases; unmatched junction nucleotides: 5. The CDR3 extends over 13 amino acids. From germline, CDR1 is GTSNPN and CDR2 SVGIG (reference sequence). This chain uses TRBV30 with TRBJ2-5; 7 bases match TRBD1. Sample: peripheral blood mononuclear cells. The sequence came from a human donor with common variable immunodeficiency. The CDR3: CAWGRGLQETQYF. CDR3 DNA (partial): TGTGCCTGGGGAAGGGGGCTGCAAGAGACC. The full variable domain, with the rest looked up from reference TRBV30 and TRBJ2-5, is SQTIHQWPATLVQPVGSPLSLECTVEGTSNPNLYWYRQAAGRGLQLLFYSVGIGQISSEVPQNLSASRPQDRQFILSSKKLLLSDSGFYLCAWGRGLQETQYFGPGTRLLVL.